Below, 30 T cell receptor beta chains from the same sample are listed, as sequenced in a study of cytomegalovirus exposure and HLA in healthy donors. PCR involved 60 Vbeta and 13 Jbeta primers. TCRdb keeps only in-frame clones here, not all; method: immunoSEQ multiplex PCR. The repertoire holds about 190,000 clones, with 87% as singletons. The sample taken for sequencing was PBMCs. The source is a man between 25 and 39 years old in good health and CMV-seronegative.

DNA of the CDR3: TGTGCCAGCAGTTTCAGTGGGACAGGGCAATCCGAGCAGTACTTC. Amino acids: CASSFSGTGQSEQYF. V usage is TRBV28 and J usage is TRBJ2-7; 9 nucleotides match TRBD1. The CDR3 has 15 amino acids. V was pared by 3 bases and J by 6 bases, with 9 bases of the junction left unmatched. Germline V gives CDR1 MDHEN, CDR2 SYDVKM. Looking up the rest from reference TRBV28 and TRBJ2-7 gives the full variable domain: DVKVTQSSRYLVKRTGEKVFLECVQDMDHENMFWYRQDPGLGLRLIYFSYDVKMKEKGDIPEGYSVSREKKERFSLILESASTNQTSMYLCASSFSGTGQSEQYFGPGTRLTVT.

The genes are TRBV7-9 and TRBJ2-5; the match to TRBD2 covers 14 bases. The V gene's germline CDR1 is SEHNR and CDR2 FQNEAQ (reference sequence). This CDR3 spans 18 amino acids. V lost 5 bases and J lost 5; bases outside the gene matches: 13. The CDR3, as DNA: TGTGCCAGCAGCCCGGGACTAGCGGGGGAACTAAGGGTTGAGACCCAGTACTTC. Amino acids: CASSPGLAGELRVETQYF.

The chain links TRBV6-6 to TRBJ1-3; D perhaps matches TRBD1 (5 bases). This CDR3 region has 15 residues. Germline V lookup: CDR1 MNHNY, CDR2 SVGAGI (reference sequence). The V end lost 4 bases, the J end lost 0 bases, and 10 bases lay between the germline ends. DNA for the CDR3: TGTGCCAGCAGTTCCCAAGGGGACTCTGGAAACACCATATATTTT. As protein: CASSSQGDSGNTIYF.

V gene TRBV29-1 combines with J gene TRBJ2-1; no clear D. The CDR3 loop spans 13 amino acids. V dropped 4 bases and J dropped 1 base, with 8 bases sitting between them. Germline lookup yields CDR1 SQVTM and CDR2 ANQGSEA. The CDR3 region has the DNA TGCAGCGTTGCACTGCCGTCCTACAATGAGCAGTTCTTC. Encoded protein: CSVALPSYNEQFF.

V usage is TRBV29-1 and J usage is TRBJ2-7; possibly TRBD2 for D (6 bases). The CDR3 covers 12 residues. Trimming took 6 bases from V and 4 from J, leaving 13 bases between them. In germline, CDR1 is SQVTM, CDR2 ANQGSEA. CDR3 nucleotides: TGCAGCGTCCAAGGCGCGGGGTACGAGCAGTACTTC. Its protein product is CSVQGAGYEQYF.

The chain couples TRBV10-3 to TRBJ2-2; the match to TRBD2 covers 7 bases. The V gene's germline CDR1 is ENHRY and CDR2 SYGVKD. CDR3 length equals 12 residues. The V and J ends lost 7 bases and 4 bases, in that order; junction bases with no gene match: 0. The CDR3 DNA reads as TGTGCCATCATAGCGGGCACCGGGGAGCTGTTTTTT. The encoded protein is CAIIAGTGELFF.

This chain uses TRBV6-4 with TRBJ1-4; 8 bases agree with TRBD1. With 5 bases clipped from V and 8 bases from J, the junction kept 4 bases outside the gene matches. CDR3 size: 13 residues. CDR1 is MRHNA and CDR2 is SNTAGT in the germline V gene. This CDR3 reads CASSTDRGEKLFF. In DNA form, the CDR3 reads TGTGCCAGCAGTACCGACAGGGGAGAAAAACTGTTTTTT.

This clone has just one count. The chain links TRBV27 to TRBJ1-5; 7 bases are shared with TRBD1. The CDR3 extends over 16 amino acids. V shed 4 bases and J 1 base; nucleotides not matched to a gene: 7. CDR1 is MNHEY, CDR2 SMNVEV, per germline (reference sequence). The CDR3 DNA is TGTGCCAGCAGTTACAGGGGAGGAAGGAGCAATCAGCCCCAGCATTTT. Protein sequence: CASSYRGGRSNQPQHF.

The rearrangement joins TRBV11-3 to TRBJ1-6, with D possibly TRBD1 on 6 matching bases. The V gene's germline CDR1 is SGHNT and CDR2 YENEEA. CDR3 size: 18 residues. V shed 2 bases and J shed 5 bases, with 19 bases lying between them. As DNA, the CDR3 is TGTGCCAGCAGCTTACTTTTATCGGACAGATCTGATAATTCACCCCTCCACTTT. Translation: CASSLLLSDRSDNSPLHF.

The chain has TRBV4-1 and TRBJ1-2, with 9 positions matching TRBD1. This CDR3 contains 14 residues. J lost 6 bases, V lost 2 bases, and 4 bases had no gene match. Germline-derived CDR1 and CDR2 are MGHRA and YSYEKL. The CDR3 bases are TGCGCCAGCAGCCAACCTACAGGGGGCGATGGCTACACCTTC. This encodes CASSQPTGGDGYTF.

The table lists this clone with a count of one. V gene TRBV6-1 combines with J gene TRBJ2-5; D is perhaps TRBD2 (5 bases). From germline, CDR1 is MNHNS and CDR2 SASEGT. V lost 7 bases and J 4 bases, leaving 16 bases between the germline ends. This CDR3 has 14 residues. The CDR3 here is CASTPLGGSETQYF. DNA of the CDR3: TGTGCCAGCACCCCACTAGGAGGCTCAGAGACCCAGTACTTC.

This clone was counted a single time. This rearrangement joins TRBV19 to TRBJ2-2, with TRBD1 matching over 9 bases. The CDR3 length is 15 residues. Germline-derived CDR1 and CDR2 are LNHDA and SQIVND (reference sequence). Unmatched junction bases numbered 10, after V lost 10 bases and J lost 4 bases. The chain's CDR3 is CATATGQGPTGELFF. The CDR3 nucleotides read TGTGCCACCGCAACGGGACAGGGTCCCACCGGGGAGCTGTTTTTT.

V and J are TRBV5-1 and TRBJ2-1, with 9 bases matching TRBD2. V lost 3 bases and J lost 8; bases outside the gene matches: 6. CDR1 is SGHRS, CDR2 YFSETQ, per germline. CDR3 length: 14 residues. The CDR3 here is CASSSIAGAYEQFF. The CDR3, as DNA: TGCGCCAGCAGCTCGATAGCGGGAGCTTATGAGCAGTTCTTC.

This clone was found once. This sequence joins TRBV5-6 and TRBJ1-4; D possibly corresponds to TRBD1 (5 bases). Germline V lookup: CDR1 SGHDT, CDR2 YYEEEE. The CDR3 is 15 residues long. Trimming shortened V by 0 bases and J by 8 bases, and 14 bases separated the two germline ends. CDR3 DNA: TGTGCCAGCAGCTTGGTCGACAGCAAGAGCGAAAAACTGTTTTTT. This sequence encodes CASSLVDSKSEKLFF.

This chain connects TRBV5-5 to TRBJ1-2; 7 nucleotides line up with TRBD1. The CDR3 runs to 15 residues. Trimming cost V 2 bases and J 4 bases; bases outside gene matches: 8. Germline V gene sequence: CDR1 SGHKS, CDR2 YYEKEE (reference sequence). CDR3 region: CASSLGGGLGYGYTF. The DNA of the CDR3 is TGTGCCAGCAGCTTAGGGGGCGGGTTGGGCTATGGCTACACCTTC.

V usage is TRBV6-5 and J usage is TRBJ2-5; possibly TRBD1 for D (6 bases). TRBJ2-7 explains the end of the DNA better; the J call may be wrong. Germline V gene data show CDR1 as MNHEY and CDR2 as SVGAGI. The CDR3 length is 12 residues. The CDR3 reads CASSPRGYEQYF. Here the CDR3 DNA reads TGTGCCAGCAGTCCCAGGGGTTACGAGCAGTACTTC.

The chain uses TRBV7-2 and TRBJ2-1; D is ambiguous. Germline V gives CDR1 SGHTA, CDR2 FQGNSA. The V end lost 5 bases, the J end lost 6 bases, and 5 bases lay between the germline ends. This CDR3 is built from 11 residues. The CDR3, as DNA: TGTGCCAGCAGCCTACGCAATGAGCAGTTCTTC. This codes for CASSLRNEQFF.

This clone showed up just once. This chain joins TRBV7-9 and TRBJ2-2; 10 bases agree with TRBD1. The germline CDR1 and CDR2 sequences are SEHNR and FQNEAQ (reference sequence). This CDR3 region has 15 residues. Trimming took 3 bases from V and 6 from J; bases not matched to a gene: 4. The CDR3 coding sequence is TGTGCCAGCAGCTTTGCCGGGACAGGGGCCGGGGAGCTGTTTTTT. Translation: CASSFAGTGAGELFF.

The chain combines TRBV19 with TRBJ1-1; TRBD1 matches 7 bases. Germline assignment: CDR1 LNHDA and CDR2 SQIVND (reference sequence). The CDR3 covers 16 residues. Trimming removed 4 bases from V and 0 bases from J; junction bases left unmatched: 8. CDR3 sequence: CASSKRTGPLNTEAFF. The CDR3 DNA is TGTGCCAGTAGTAAGCGGACAGGCCCCTTGAACACTGAAGCTTTCTTT.

This clone was seen only a few times. The chain joins TRBV14 to TRBJ2-7, with a weak D call TRBD2 (6 bases). V lost 4 bases and J lost 4, with 11 bases in between. The CDR3 extends over 13 amino acids. CDR1 and CDR2 (germline): SGHDN, FVKESK. The CDR3 sequence: CASSPGLIYEQYF. Written as DNA, the CDR3 is TGTGCCAGCAGCCCCGGACTAATATACGAGCAGTACTTC.

The chain recombines TRBV27 with TRBJ2-1; perhaps TRBD2 as D (6 bases). Trimming removed 4 bases from V and 0 bases from J, with 22 bases in between. The germline gives CDR1 MNHEY, CDR2 SMNVEV (reference sequence). There are 19 residues in the CDR3. CDR3 DNA: TGTGCCAGCAGTTCTCCGAGGGCGTTAGCGGACTTCTCCTACAATGAGCAGTTCTTC. It is translated as CASSSPRALADFSYNEQFF.

The V call is TRBV6-4, the J call TRBJ2-3; D possibly corresponds to TRBD2 (5 bases). The CDR3 spans 15 residues. Germline V gives CDR1 MRHNA, CDR2 SNTAGT. Trimming took off 3 bases at V and 2 bases at J, with 12 bases between the two ends. The CDR3 nucleotides read TGTGCCAGCAGTGATGCGGGTGGCTACACAGATACGCAGTATTTT. Translating it yields CASSDAGGYTDTQYF.

V and J are TRBV5-1 and TRBJ2-7; 7 nucleotides match TRBD2. The V and J ends lost 0 bases and 3 bases, in that order; junction bases with no gene match: 6. CDR1 is SGHRS, CDR2 YFSETQ, per germline. The CDR3 consists of 15 residues. The CDR3 DNA reads as TGCGCCAGCAGCTTGGGTTCTAGCGGTCTCTACGAGCAGTACTTC. Amino acids: CASSLGSSGLYEQYF.

This chain links TRBV4-2 with TRBJ2-7; no reliable D call. The germline gives CDR1 LGHNA, CDR2 YNFKEQ. CDR3 length: 15 amino acids. Between the trimmed V and J ends, which lost 2 bases and 3 bases, there was a span of 14 bases. Here the CDR3 reads CASSQNSRLDYEQYF. CDR3 DNA: TGTGCCAGCAGCCAAAACTCTCGGCTAGACTACGAGCAGTACTTC.

The V gene is TRBV18, the J gene TRBJ2-1; D is perhaps TRBD2 (5 bases). Germline CDR1 is KGHSH and CDR2 is LQKENI. V was clipped by 4 bases and J by 10 bases, with 14 bases between them. The CDR3 runs to 13 residues. CDR3 sequence reads: CASSREQGLEQFF. The CDR3 DNA sequence: TGTGCCAGCTCACGGGAGCAAGGCTTGGAGCAGTTCTTC.

The V and J genes are TRBV21-1 and TRBJ1-1; TRBD1, as called in the table, went unchecked against the DNA. TRBV21-1 is tagged as a pseudogene. The CDR3 contains 18 residues. CDR3 sequence (DNA): TGTGCCAGCAGCAAAGCGACCCCGACAGGCCCCAGGGACACTGAAGCTTTCTTT. It is translated as CASSKATPTGPRDTEAFF.

The table lists this clone with a few counts. This chain links TRBV21-1 with TRBJ1-4; the DNA was not compared with TRBD1, the D call given in the table. TRBV21-1 is listed as a pseudogene. This CDR3 region has 15 residues. This CDR3 is CASSLPGQDNEKLFF. In nucleotides, the CDR3 is TGTGCCAGCAGCCTACCGGGACAGGATAATGAAAAACTGTTTTTT.

V gene TRBV30 combines with J gene TRBJ1-2; D possibly corresponds to TRBD1 (5 bases). V was cut by 5 bases and J by 6 bases, with 19 bases left in between. Germline V gene sequence: CDR1 GTSNPN, CDR2 SVGIG (reference sequence). CDR3 length: 14 amino acids. CDR3 in DNA: TGTGCCTGGCTAGACAAGGGGTATGGGGATGGCTACACCTTC. As protein: CAWLDKGYGDGYTF.

The chain recombines TRBV27 with TRBJ2-2; D is possibly TRBD1 (5 bases). Per the germline V gene, CDR1 is MNHEY and CDR2 is SMNVEV (reference sequence). The ends were cut back, 4 bases at V and 6 bases at J, with 15 bases in the middle. The CDR3 sequence is 15 residues long. The CDR3 DNA follows: TGTGCCAGCAGTTACCTCAGGGTTGTAGCCGGGGAGCTGTTTTTT. This sequence encodes CASSYLRVVAGELFF.

The genes are TRBV11-3 and TRBJ1-6; the D gene is possibly TRBD1 (5 bases). Trimming took off 1 base at V and 9 bases at J, with 7 bases between the two ends. This CDR3 is 13 amino acids long. CDR1 and CDR2 (germline): SGHNT, YENEEA. CDR3 sequence (DNA): TGTGCCAGCAGCTTAGGGGGGGGTTCACCCCTCCACTTT. The encoded protein is CASSLGGGSPLHF.